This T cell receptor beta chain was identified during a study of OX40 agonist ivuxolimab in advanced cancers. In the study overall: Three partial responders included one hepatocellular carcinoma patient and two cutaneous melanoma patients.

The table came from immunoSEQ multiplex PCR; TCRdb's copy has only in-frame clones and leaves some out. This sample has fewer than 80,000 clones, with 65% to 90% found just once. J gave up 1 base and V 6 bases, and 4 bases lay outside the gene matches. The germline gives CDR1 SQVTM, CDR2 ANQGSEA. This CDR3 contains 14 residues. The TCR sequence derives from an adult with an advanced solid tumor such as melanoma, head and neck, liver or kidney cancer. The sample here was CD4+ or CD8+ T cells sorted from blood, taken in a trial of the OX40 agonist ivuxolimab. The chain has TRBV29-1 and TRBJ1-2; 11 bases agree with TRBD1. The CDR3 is CSVGGQGVNYGYTF. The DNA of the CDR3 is TGCAGCGTGGGGGGACAGGGGGTTAACTATGGCTACACCTTC.